This T cell receptor (beta chain) was recovered during a study of PD-1 blockade in classical Hodgkin lymphoma. Study conclusions and caveats: Newly diagnosed patients were reported to exhibit reduced baseline TCR diversity relative to healthy donors.

With regard to this clone: The antigen remains unidentified.

The CDR3 runs 14 residues. The V and J ends lost 0 bases and 3 bases respectively, with 9 bases between them. CDR1 is SGHRS, CDR2 YFSETQ, per germline. Clones were sequenced by immunoSEQ multiplex PCR, and TCRdb holds only the in-frame ones, with some missing. The profile covers almost 2,000 clones, with around four fifths appearing a single time and 38% taken by the ten largest. Time point: cycle 4 day 1 (C4D1), after about 6 weeks of nivolumab. All patients experienced relapse after autologous stem cell transplantation, and brentuximab vedotin exposure was variable. Researchers report purifying CD4+ T cells from thawed PBMCs by magnetic negative selection.

The source is a human donor with classical Hodgkin lymphoma. Sequenced here: CD4+ T cells from blood, sampled before the fourth cycle of nivolumab. J is TRBJ1-2 and V is TRBV5-1; D gene uncertain. CDR3 coding DNA: TGCGCCAGCAGCTTGGATCGGGGAGACTATGGCTACACCTTC. Translation: CASSLDRGDYGYTF.